These T cell receptor beta chains were read from a single sample in a study of cytomegalovirus exposure and HLA in healthy donors. Clones were sequenced by immunoSEQ multiplex PCR, and TCRdb holds only the in-frame ones, with some missing. The profile shows roughly 110,000 clones, 77% of them singletons. The sequencing input was PBMCs. The receptor source for this set is a man aged 35 to 55 in good health and CMV-seropositive. The CDR3 runs from the conserved cysteine through the conserved F or W. D genes are given only for firm matches.

J gene: TRBJ1-2; V gene: TRBV4-1; D gene: TRBD1; CDR3 DNA: TGCGCCAGCAGTCCGGGACAGGCGTTCTATGGCTACACCTTC; CDR3 protein: CASSPGQAFYGYTF
J gene: TRBJ1-2; V gene: TRBV20-1; D gene: -; CDR3 DNA: TGCAGTGCTAGTAAACTTTCAGGCTACACCTTC; CDR3 protein: CSASKLSGYTF
J gene: TRBJ2-1; V gene: TRBV6-5; D gene: TRBD2; CDR3 DNA: TGTGCCAGCAGTTCTGCCGGGGGGGGTTTTTCCAATGAGCAGTTCTTC; CDR3 protein: CASSSAGGGFSNEQFF
J gene: TRBJ1-3; V gene: TRBV27; D gene: -; CDR3 DNA: TGTGCCAGCAGACAGATCTCTGGAAACACCATATATTTT; CDR3 protein: CASRQISGNTIYF
J gene: TRBJ2-4; V gene: TRBV2; D gene: -; CDR3 DNA: TGTGCCAGCAGTGGGAGGAGTTCCGAAAACATTCAGTACTTC; CDR3 protein: CASSGRSSENIQYF
J gene: TRBJ2-7; V gene: TRBV5-1; D gene: -; CDR3 DNA: TGCGCCAGCAGCCCAGGGATGGAGCAGTACTTC; CDR3 protein: CASSPGMEQYF
J gene: TRBJ1-6; V gene: TRBV6-6; D gene: TRBD1; CDR3 DNA: TGTGCCAGCAGTTTTTCCGGGACAGGGGGCTTACCCCTCCACTTT; CDR3 protein: CASSFSGTGGLPLHF
J gene: TRBJ1-2; V gene: TRBV4-2; D gene: -; CDR3 DNA: TGTGCCAGCAGCCAAGAAACGGGGGGCAATCTCGGCTACACCTTC; CDR3 protein: CASSQETGGNLGYTF
J gene: TRBJ1-2; V gene: TRBV7-2; D gene: TRBD1; CDR3 DNA: TGTGCCAGCAGCTTAGTTTCCGGACAGGGCGACGTGACCTTC; CDR3 protein: CASSLVSGQGDVTF
J gene: TRBJ2-1; V gene: TRBV7-3; D gene: -; CDR3 DNA: TGTGCCAGCAGCTTGGGCCAGGAGCAGTTCTTC; CDR3 protein: CASSLGQEQFF
J gene: TRBJ1-6; V gene: TRBV9; D gene: -; CDR3 DNA: TGTGCCAGCAGCGTGACATGGCTCTATAATTCACCCCTCCACTTT; CDR3 protein: CASSVTWLYNSPLHF
J gene: TRBJ2-5; V gene: TRBV6-4; D gene: TRBD2; CDR3 DNA: TGTGCCAGCAGTGACACGGACTTGGGAGGGTCATCAGAGACCCAGTACTTC; CDR3 protein: CASSDTDLGGSSETQYF
J gene: TRBJ2-1; V gene: TRBV5-6; D gene: TRBD1; CDR3 DNA: TGTGCCAGCGGACAGGGCCTTGAGCAGTTCTTC; CDR3 protein: CASGQGLEQFF
J gene: TRBJ2-2; V gene: TRBV9; D gene: -; CDR3 DNA: TGTGCCAGCAGCGAGGGGGGGGCGTTCACCGGGGAGCTGTTTTTT; CDR3 protein: CASSEGGAFTGELFF
J gene: TRBJ1-3; V gene: TRBV2; D gene: -; CDR3 DNA: TGTGCCAGGGGGACTTCCAACGGGTCTGGAAACACCATATATTTT; CDR3 protein: CARGTSNGSGNTIYF